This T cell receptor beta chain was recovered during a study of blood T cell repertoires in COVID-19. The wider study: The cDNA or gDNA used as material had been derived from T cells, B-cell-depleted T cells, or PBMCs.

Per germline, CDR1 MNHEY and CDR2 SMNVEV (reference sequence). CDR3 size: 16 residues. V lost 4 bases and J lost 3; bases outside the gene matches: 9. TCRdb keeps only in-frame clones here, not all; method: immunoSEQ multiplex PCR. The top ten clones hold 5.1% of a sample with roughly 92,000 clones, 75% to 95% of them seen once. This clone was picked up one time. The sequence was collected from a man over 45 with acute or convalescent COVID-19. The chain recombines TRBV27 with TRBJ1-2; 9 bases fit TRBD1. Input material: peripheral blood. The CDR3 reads CASSSPSQGADYGYTF. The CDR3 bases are TGTGCCAGCAGTTCCCCCTCACAGGGGGCTGACTATGGCTACACCTTC.